This T cell receptor (beta chain) was captured by sequencing in a study of blood T cell repertoires in COVID-19. About the study: Acute-phase and convalescent COVID-19 samples originated in the United States, Italy and Spain.

The V gene's germline CDR1 is SEHNR and CDR2 FQNEAQ (reference sequence). CDR3 size: 18 residues. V shed 5 bases and J 6 bases; nucleotides not matched to a gene: 9. Clones were sequenced by immunoSEQ multiplex PCR, and TCRdb holds only the in-frame ones, with some missing. The sample has 70,000 to 95,000 clones; approximately 80% are singletons. This chain connects TRBV7-9 to TRBJ2-2; TRBD2 matches 16 bases. The TCR originated in a woman aged 45-65 years with acute or convalescent COVID-19. Sequenced: peripheral blood. DNA of the CDR3: TGTGCCAGCAGCGCGGGACTAGCGGGAGGGCCCAGTGCCGGGGAGCTGTTTTTT. This sequence encodes CASSAGLAGGPSAGELFF.